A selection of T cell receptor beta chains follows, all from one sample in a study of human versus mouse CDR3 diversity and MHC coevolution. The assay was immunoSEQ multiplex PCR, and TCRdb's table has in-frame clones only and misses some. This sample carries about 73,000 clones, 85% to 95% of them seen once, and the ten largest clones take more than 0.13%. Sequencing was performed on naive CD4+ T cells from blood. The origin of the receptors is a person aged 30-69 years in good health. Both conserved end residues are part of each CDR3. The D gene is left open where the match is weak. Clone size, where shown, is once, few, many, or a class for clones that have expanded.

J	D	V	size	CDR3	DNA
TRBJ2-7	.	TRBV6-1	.	CASSITRDSEQYF	TGTGCCAGCAGCATAACCCGGGATAGTGAGCAGTACTTC
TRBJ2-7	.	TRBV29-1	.	CSVEDLREPYEQYF	TGCAGCGTTGAAGATCTAAGGGAGCCCTACGAGCAGTACTTC
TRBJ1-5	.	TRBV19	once	CASSTDGILNQPQHF	TGTGCCAGTAGTACCGACGGGATCTTAAATCAGCCCCAGCATTTT
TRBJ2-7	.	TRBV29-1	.	CSVALSGVYEQYF	TGCAGCGTTGCCCTCTCAGGGGTATACGAGCAGTACTTC
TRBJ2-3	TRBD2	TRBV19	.	CASSIGTSGGASGPQYF	TGTGCCAGTAGTATAGGGACCAGCGGGGGGGCCTCGGGGCCGCAGTATTTT
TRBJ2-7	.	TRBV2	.	CASSEVTGTYEQYF	TGTGCCAGCAGTGAAGTCACGGGGACCTACGAGCAGTACTTC
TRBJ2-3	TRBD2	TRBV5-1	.	CASSLPSGGFTDTQYF	TGCGCCAGCAGCTTGCCTAGCGGGGGATTCACAGATACGCAGTATTTT
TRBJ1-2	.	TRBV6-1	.	CASSLDILDGYTF	TGTGCCAGCAGCCTGGACATTCTTGATGGCTACACCTTC
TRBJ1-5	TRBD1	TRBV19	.	CASSIGDRENQPQHF	TGTGCCAGTAGTATAGGGGACAGAGAAAATCAGCCCCAGCATTTT
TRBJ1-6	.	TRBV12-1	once	CASSSRQPYNSPLHF	TGTGCCAGCAGCAGCCGACAGCCTTATAATTCACCCCTCCACTTT
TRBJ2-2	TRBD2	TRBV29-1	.	CSVAQGTSGPTGELFF	TGCAGCGTTGCCCAGGGGACTAGCGGACCCACCGGGGAGCTGTTTTTT
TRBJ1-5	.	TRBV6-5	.	CASSLGSNQPQHF	TGTGCCAGCAGTCTAGGAAGCAATCAGCCCCAGCATTTT
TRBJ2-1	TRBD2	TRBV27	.	CASRGQAGDSYNEQFF	TGTGCCAGCAGGGGACAAGCGGGAGACTCCTACAATGAGCAGTTCTTC
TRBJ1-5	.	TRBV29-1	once	CSVAQGTNQPQHF	TGCAGCGTAGCACAGGGTACCAATCAGCCCCAGCATTTT
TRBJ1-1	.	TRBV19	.	CASLRTVKMNTEAFF	TGTGCCAGTCTAAGGACAGTAAAAATGAACACTGAAGCTTTCTTT
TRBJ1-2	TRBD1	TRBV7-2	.	CASSTQGTPYGYTF	TGTGCCAGCAGCACACAGGGGACTCCCTATGGCTACACCTTC
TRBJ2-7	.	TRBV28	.	CASSPGQFYEQYF	TGTGCCAGCAGTCCCGGACAGTTCTACGAGCAGTACTTC
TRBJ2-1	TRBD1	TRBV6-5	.	CASSYSIQGAWEQFF	TGTGCCAGCAGTTACTCGATACAGGGGGCATGGGAGCAGTTCTTC
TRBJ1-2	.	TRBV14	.	CASSLLGSGNDGYTF	TGTGCCAGCAGCCTCCTTGGGTCAGGGAATGATGGCTACACCTTC
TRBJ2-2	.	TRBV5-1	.	CASSLEGFGELFF	TGCGCCAGCAGCTTGGAGGGGTTCGGGGAGCTGTTTTTT
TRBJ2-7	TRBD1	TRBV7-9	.	CASSLRDSSYEQYF	TGTGCCAGCAGCTTAAGGGACAGCTCCTACGAGCAGTACTTC
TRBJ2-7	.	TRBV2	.	CASSEAGPLEQYF	TGTGCCAGCAGTGAGGCAGGGCCTCTGGAGCAGTACTTC
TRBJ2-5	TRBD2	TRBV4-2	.	CASSQVPGAGAQETQYF	TGTGCCAGCAGCCAAGTCCCCGGAGCGGGGGCCCAAGAGACCCAGTACTTC
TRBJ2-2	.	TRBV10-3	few	CAISEGPPAGELFF	TGTGCCATCAGTGAGGGCCCACCAGCCGGGGAGCTGTTTTTT
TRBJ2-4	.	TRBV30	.	CASRGAKNIQYF	TGTGCCTCCCGAGGGGCCAAAAACATTCAGTACTTC
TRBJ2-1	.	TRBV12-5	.	CASGLSQGSYNEQFF	TGTGCTAGTGGTTTGAGCCAGGGCTCCTACAATGAGCAGTTCTTC
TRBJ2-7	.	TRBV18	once	CASSIQPGLMSYEQYF	TGTGCCAGCTCAATTCAGCCGGGACTCATGTCCTACGAGCAGTACTTC
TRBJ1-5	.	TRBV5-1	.	CASSLVWVRSSNQPQHF	TGCGCCAGCAGCTTGGTGTGGGTAAGGAGTAGCAATCAGCCCCAGCATTTT
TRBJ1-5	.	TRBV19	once	CASSSSGPKVNQPQHF	TGTGCCAGTAGTAGTTCAGGCCCAAAGGTAAATCAGCCCCAGCATTTT
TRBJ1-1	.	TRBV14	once	CASTGQLNTEAFF	TGTGCCAGCACCGGACAGCTGAACACTGAAGCTTTCTTT
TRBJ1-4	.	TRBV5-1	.	CASRDTTNEKLFF	TGCGCCAGCAGGGACACTACTAATGAAAAACTGTTTTTT
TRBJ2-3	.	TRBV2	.	CASTLADTQYF	TGTGCCAGCACCTTAGCGGATACGCAGTATTTT
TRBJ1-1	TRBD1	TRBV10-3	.	CAISESGTANTEAFF	TGTGCCATCAGTGAGTCCGGGACAGCTAACACTGAAGCTTTCTTT
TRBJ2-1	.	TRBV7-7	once	CASSPGGPYNEQFF	TGTGCCAGCAGTCCGGGGGGCCCCTACAATGAGCAGTTCTTC
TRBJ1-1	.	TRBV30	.	CASDRRLNTEAFF	TGTGCCAGCGACAGGCGGCTGAACACTGAAGCTTTCTTT
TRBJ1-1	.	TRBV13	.	CASSLPGGEAFF	TGTGCCAGCAGCCTTCCGGGGGGGGAAGCTTTCTTT
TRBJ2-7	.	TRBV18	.	CASSPLAAYEQYF	TGTGCCAGCTCACCATTGGCAGCCTACGAGCAGTACTTC
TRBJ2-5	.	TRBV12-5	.	CATALARGTQYF	TGTGCTACGGCCCTGGCCAGGGGGACCCAGTACTTC
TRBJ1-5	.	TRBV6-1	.	CASSVWGSGDQPQHF	TGTGCCAGCAGCGTATGGGGGTCAGGGGATCAGCCCCAGCATTTT
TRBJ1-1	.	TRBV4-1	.	CASSQVRVVNTEAFF	TGCGCCAGCAGCCAAGTGAGGGTCGTGAACACTGAAGCTTTCTTT
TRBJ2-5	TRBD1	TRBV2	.	CASSDRDRQTQYF	TGTGCCAGCAGTGACAGGGACAGGCAGACCCAGTACTTC
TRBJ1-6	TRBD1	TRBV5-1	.	CASSLGQGSPLHF	TGCGCCAGCAGCTTGGGACAGGGTTCACCCCTCCACTTT